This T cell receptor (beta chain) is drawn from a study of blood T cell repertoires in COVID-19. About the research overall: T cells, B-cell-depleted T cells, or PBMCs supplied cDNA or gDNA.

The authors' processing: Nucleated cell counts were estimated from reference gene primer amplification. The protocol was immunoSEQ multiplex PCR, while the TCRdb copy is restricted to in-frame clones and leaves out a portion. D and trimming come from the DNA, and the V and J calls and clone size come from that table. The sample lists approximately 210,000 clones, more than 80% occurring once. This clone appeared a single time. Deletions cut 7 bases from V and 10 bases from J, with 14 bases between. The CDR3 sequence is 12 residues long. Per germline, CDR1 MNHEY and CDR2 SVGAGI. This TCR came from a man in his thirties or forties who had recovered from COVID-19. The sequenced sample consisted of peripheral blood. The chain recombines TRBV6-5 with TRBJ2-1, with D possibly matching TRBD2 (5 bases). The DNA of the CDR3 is TGTGCCAGCACTTCTAACGGAGGAGAGCAGTTCTTC. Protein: CASTSNGGEQFF.